Listed below are T cell receptor beta chains from one sample, sequenced in a study of vaccination and CD4 T cells after COVID-19. A single record per CDR3 protein comes from TCRdb applying MiXCR to the PCR reads. The sample includes approximately 21,000 distinct CDR3 sequences, roughly three fifths of them seen just once. Antigen specificity for these receptors is unknown. The source material was CD4+ T cells from blood, cultured in vitro. The receptor source for this set is a human donor who had recovered from COVID-19. CDR3s include the opening cysteine and the closing phenylalanine or tryptophan.

TRBV19,TRBJ1-2,CASSIWDRAYYGYTF
TRBV18,TRBJ1-2,CASSPSGATGDRGYTF
TRBV11-1,TRBJ2-2,CASSPSSGHNTGELFF
TRBV20-1,TRBJ1-2,CSAKPPGLLGYYTF
TRBV7-6,TRBJ1-2,CASSLGTGARGYTF
TRBV15,TRBJ2-5,CATSGLHREGLRETQYF
TRBV6-1,TRBJ1-5,CASSPRGRHQPQHF
TRBV19,TRBJ1-5,CASSHPGTVPQHF
TRBV20-1,TRBJ2-2,CSATSANTGELFF
TRBV19,TRBJ1-1,CASSRPPTGSDTEAFF
TRBV5-1,TRBJ2-3,CASSFGWGQSTDTQYF
TRBV18,TRBJ1-5,CASSQGADQPQHF
TRBV6-1,TRBJ1-6,CASSPQGGSSYNSPLHF
TRBV10-3,TRBJ1-2,CAISESGGYGYTF
TRBV19,TRBJ1-1,CASSSDRDSEAFF
TRBV27,TRBJ2-1,CASSWARTGGSSYNEQFF
TRBV19,TRBJ1-1,CASSIVPDPSTEAFF
TRBV28,TRBJ1-6,CASWTGWDSPLHF
TRBV21-1,TRBJ2-7,CASRVTGTGGDYEQYF
TRBV5-1,TRBJ1-1,CASSLVFGRINTEAFF
TRBV7-3,TRBJ1-1,CASSLGRGATEAFF
TRBV20-1,TRBJ2-2,CSARPTRDTGTGELFF